This T cell receptor (beta chain) was profiled in a study of cytomegalovirus exposure and HLA in healthy donors. The study, taken as a whole, reports: Three CMV-associated chains were confirmed in vitro to be specific for CMV antigens. Subsequent analysis showed first-cohort TCR clusters tending to co-occur in roughly 130 validation repertoires. It was reported that the classifier diagnosed cytomegalovirus status with high specificity and sensitivity in both the original and validation cohorts.

A remark on this clone: The target antigen is unknown.

Data came from immunoSEQ multiplex PCR; TCRdb stores just in-frame clones and leaves some out. The table has fewer than 200,000 clones, about 89% seen once; the top ten hold 7.2%. A roughly 120-subject validation cohort, separate from the roughly 670-subject first cohort, supplied the donors. Germline V gene data show CDR1 as MNHEY and CDR2 as SVGAGI. Trimming removed 2 bases at V and 3 bases at J, with 10 bases between. This CDR3 has 14 residues. This TCR derives from a man aged 25-40 years in good health and CMV-seropositive. Sample: PBMCs. The V call is TRBV6-5, the J call TRBJ1-2; D unresolved. The CDR3 here is CASSYGGSDYGYTF. The CDR3 DNA sequence: TGTGCCAGCAGTTACGGCGGCTCGGACTATGGCTACACCTTC.